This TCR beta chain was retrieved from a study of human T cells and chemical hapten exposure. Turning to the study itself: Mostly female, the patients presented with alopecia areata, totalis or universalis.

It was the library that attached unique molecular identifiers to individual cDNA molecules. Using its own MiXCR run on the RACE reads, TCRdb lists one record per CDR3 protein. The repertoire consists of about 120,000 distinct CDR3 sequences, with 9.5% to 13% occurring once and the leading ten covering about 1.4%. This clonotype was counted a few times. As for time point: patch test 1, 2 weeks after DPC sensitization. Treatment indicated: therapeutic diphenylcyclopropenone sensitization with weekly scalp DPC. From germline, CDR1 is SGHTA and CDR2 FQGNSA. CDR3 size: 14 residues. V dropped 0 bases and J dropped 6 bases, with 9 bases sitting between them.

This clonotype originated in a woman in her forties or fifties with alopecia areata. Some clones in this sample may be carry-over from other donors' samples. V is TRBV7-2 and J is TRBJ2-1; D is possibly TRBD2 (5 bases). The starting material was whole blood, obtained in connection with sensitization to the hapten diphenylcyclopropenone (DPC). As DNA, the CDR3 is TGTGCCAGCAGCTTAGCGCCCCGGGGCAATGAGCAGTTCTTC. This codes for CASSLAPRGNEQFF.